The present entry profiles one T cell receptor beta chain with its context. Its target is not known. The junction does not match germline at one end; this may be a read error. The sample comes from a study of tumor and adjacent non-tumor tissue in lung cancer. For the study at large: Patients comprised 12 adenocarcinoma, a couple of squamous cell carcinoma and 1 small cell lung cancer. The patients, 10 or so men and roughly 5 women, were roughly 30 to 76 with stage I to III disease.

This sample's RNA came from whole unsorted tissue. Distant lung tissue was collected more than 3 cm away from the tumor edge. A modified ARM-PCR protocol with three rounds of nested PCR amplified TCRbeta. Each CDR3 protein gets one entry after TCRdb re-called the multiplex PCR reads with MiXCR. The data hold approximately 66,000 distinct CDR3 sequences, with roughly two thirds observed a single time. Germline assignment: CDR1 MNHEY and CDR2 SVGAGI. The CDR3 totals 17 residues. General study points: Top 100 clones took a larger repertoire share in normal lung. TCR diversity was significantly greater in tumor than normal lung tissue.

The receptor was isolated from a man between 65 and 85 years old with non-small cell lung cancer. This chain uses TRBV6-5 with TRBJ1-1; TRBD1 is a possible D gene (6 bases). What was sequenced was distant non-tumor lung tissue. The CDR3 reads CASRYPPTGIRDNEALF. As DNA, the CDR3 is TGTGCCAGCAGGTATCCCCCCACAGGGATCAGGGACAATGAAGCTTTATTT.